The present T cell receptor beta chain was sequenced within a study of regulatory dendritic cells for organ transplantation (TCRdb year 2017). As for the study more broadly: Monocytes were cultured with vitamin D3 on days 0 and 4 and with IL-10 on day 4 to generate regulatory dendritic cells. The TCRbeta repertoires of sorted naive and memory CD4+ and CD8+ T cells were sequenced before and after allostimulation with regulatory or mature dendritic cells. To evaluate the response of the DCs to a potent maturation-inducing agent, LPS was added to DC cultures on day 6.

From its cysteine to its phenylalanine, the CDR3 spans 15 amino acids. Only CDR3 DNA is held: 45 bases, read in frame from base 1. At the junction V is shortened by 1 base and J by 5 bases, with 11 bases in between. Based on the germline V gene, the CDR1 and CDR2 sequences are MNHNS and SASEGT. In this sample, this clone turned up a few times. Its target antigen remains unknown. No clone much larger than this one lies a single base away; base qualities are absent. Sorted T cell subsets were CFSE-labeled and co-cultured for around five days with allogeneic regulatory or mature dendritic cells at a 1:10 DC:T ratio. Naive T cells were sorted as CD45RA+ and memory T cells as CD45RO+ CD4+ or CD8+ cells by FACS. The T cells used for TCR sequencing were obtained from a couple of healthy control subjects. The Qiagen DNeasy Blood & Tissue Kit was used to extract genomic DNA. The full study reports these points: Only a couple of subjects were sequenced, and considerable between-individual heterogeneity in the alloreactive memory CD8+ T cell pool was noted by the authors. Allostimulation expanded memory CD8+ clones in both subjects, but regulatory dendritic cells appeared to induce more limited expansion than mature dendritic cells. Naive CD4+ and CD8+ T cells showed highly diverse repertoires, whereas memory cells were less diverse and memory CD8+ cells were the most oligoclonal. Of the resting subsets, memory CD8+ T cells had the largest number of alloreactive TCR clonotypes.

Multiplexed two-step PCR with Vbeta-specific forward primers and Jbeta-specific reverse primers was used to amplify TCRbeta CDR3 regions. The TCRbeta libraries were sequenced on an Illumina instrument via the immunoSEQ service. As for the original processing: IMGT annotation was used to assign V, D and J genes, and synthetic CDR3 analogues were used to correct counts for multiplex PCR bias. In the immunoSEQ Analyzer, repertoire clonality was calculated as one minus normalized Shannon entropy. Clonal expansion was defined using Fisher's exact test with Benjamini-Hochberg false discovery rate control and a two-tailed threshold of P<0.01. Sourced from immuneACCESS, this table was stored by TCRdb with only in-frame sequences that have V and J called. A share of the clones is absent; for the studies checked, an unresolved V gene accounts for under half, and the remainder has no known explanation. The V and J calls and clone size were taken over from that table, and D and trimming were inferred from the DNA. In this sample the table shows fewer than 6,000 clones, about 70% of which occur a single time. The ten largest clones represent about 19% of the sample.

The origin of this receptor is a human donor in good health. Specimen: memory CD8+ T cells from blood cultured with regulatory dendritic cells. The sample's cell subset or site, from its label and the paper: CD45RO+ memory T cells. In this chain, TRBV6-1 is recombined with TRBJ1-4; TRBD1 is a weak D gene call, 6 bases matching. CDR3 loop: CASSEVAGTNEKLFF. DNA sequence: TGTGCCAGCAGTGAAGTAGCTGGGACAAATGAAAAACTGTTTTTT.